This record concerns one T cell receptor beta chain sequence. Germline assignment: CDR1 MNHNS and CDR2 SASEGT. The germline V and J ends were trimmed by 6 bases and 4 bases, with 13 bases remaining between them. CDR3 length: 13 residues. The data derive from a study of T cells in Graves' hyperthyroidism and ophthalmopathy. RNA transcripts were the template for amplifying TCR beta CDR3 regions. Primed by the HTBI set, a first-round RT-PCR was run on the TCR CDR3. MiXCR, run by TCRdb on the multiplex PCR reads, gives a single entry per CDR3 protein. The profile shows fewer than 400,000 distinct CDR3 sequences, roughly 25% of them singletons.

Sequencing was performed on blood. The chain links TRBV6-1 to TRBJ2-7, with D possibly TRBD1 on 6 matching bases. The receptor was isolated from a man aged 50 or older with Graves' hyperthyroidism. CDR3 bases: TGTGCCAGCAGCTGGACAGCCCCTTACGAGCAGTACTTC. Residues: CASSWTAPYEQYF.